The entry below gives a single TCR beta chain sequence along with its context. Its antigen is not yet known. Base qualities are not recorded, but no much larger clone differs from it by a single base. Trimming takes 1 base off V and 5 bases off J; junction bases not matched to a gene: 4. Per the germline V gene, SGHTA is the CDR1 and FQGNSA is the CDR2. From the cysteine through the phenylalanine, the CDR3 covers 15 amino acids. The kept DNA is CDR3 alone, 45 bases in frame from the first base. All donors were healthy Caucasians. Three pairs of female monozygotic twins, all aged roughly 18 to 29 years, made up the twin cohort. CD4+ and CD8+ T cell populations were isolated with positive isolation kits from Invitrogen. The sample is drawn from a study of identical twins (dated by TCRdb to 2016 to 2017). Concerning the study at large: The study deep-sequenced TCR alpha and beta repertoires from monozygotic twins, unrelated adults of various ages and cord blood to test whether fetal clonotypes persist. Replicate twin experiments were performed at different times using different library preparation protocols to rule out contamination. Points the paper makes about the study in general: Abundant cord blood beta clonotypes had fewer insertions, young adult naive repertoires showed a similar but weaker trend, and memory repertoires showed no such trend. Because the same donors could not be followed over many years, the conclusions relied on cross-sectional statistical analysis. Out-of-frame TCR alpha sharing in monozygotic twins was systematically underestimated by recombination models, whereas sharing between unrelated individuals was in agreement with the recombination models. Out-of-frame TCR alpha sequences shared between twins showed an excess of low generation-probability sequences compared with coincidental sharing between unrelated individuals. In beta out-of-frame sequences, excess twin sharing was weaker, because having fewer shared sequences lowered the signal-to-noise ratio. Invariant T cells such as MAIT and iNKT could partly confound zero-insertion analyses, although diverse VJ usage argued against such confounding for most clonotypes.

Libraries were prepared through 5' RACE. The sequencer listed for this sample is Illumina HiSeq 2000. Template switching added a universal primer binding site, and the final cDNA carried a unique molecular identifier that allowed TCR cDNA molecules to be counted accurately. Specific primers in the conserved constant-segment region were used to synthesize first-strand cDNA for the TCR alpha and beta chains. Each cDNA library was double barcoded, with a SMART-Mk sample barcode plus Illumina barcodes, to control for contamination. TruSeq adapter sequences and Illumina sample barcodes were added in two successive PCR steps. Sequencing of the TCR alpha and beta cDNA libraries was done on the Illumina HiSeq platform using custom primers. Processing in the source paper ran as follows. Raw reads were processed with MiGEC to extract unique molecular identifiers, and MiXCR was used to determine CDR3 positions. Recombination models were inferred per individual with the repgenHMM and IGoR tools using an EM algorithm. Shared clonotype analysis was performed with the tcR package in R, normalizing sharing by the product of cloneset sizes. To study raw recombination free of thymic and clonal selection effects, out-of-frame nonproductive sequences were analyzed. Using fastp at Q25 and MiXCR, TCRdb reprocessed the public reads and kept productive beta chains. When rows share a CDR3 protein, they turn into one entry using the most common DNA and genes. For this entry, the V and J calls and clone size follow TCRdb and not the study's own pipeline. The sample table records 400,000 to 500,000 distinct CDR3 sequences; 13% to 15% of these occur just once. The ten largest clones represent more than 0.8% of the sample.

The sample also formed part of further work on yellow fever vaccine responses in identical twins. Looking at the second paper: According to the authors, in identical twins the way T cells responded to vaccination appeared partly convergent and partly personalized. The study precisely tracked vaccine-responding T cell clones in identical twins.

The chain was built from TRBV7-2 and TRBJ2-2; 7 middle bases align to TRBD1. The sequencing sample was made of CD4+ T cells sorted from blood. The sequence was collected from a woman between 18 and 29 years old in good health. Here is the DNA: TGTGCCAGCAGCTTAGGGGACAGATTAACCGGGGAGCTGTTTTTT. It translates as CASSLGDRLTGELFF.